This record looks at one TCR beta chain sequence and its context. Its cognate antigen is unknown. This sample is part of a study of metastatic and nonmetastatic thyroid tumors. For the study at large: Comparative analysis of repertoires was undertaken across blood and tumor or nodule tissue obtained from malignant and benign thyroid patients.

TCRdb re-called the PCR reads through MiXCR. Of about 4,600 clones listed, roughly 20% are singletons. Every patient was untreated before thyroid surgery. Study-wide points: For both blood and tumor, malignant thyroid tumors reportedly showed significantly higher TCR beta diversity than benign nodules did.

This receptor was identified in a male donor with papillary thyroid cancer or a benign thyroid nodule (not recorded which). Some clones in this sample may be carry-over from other donors' samples. The sequencing sample was made of tumor tissue.

CDR3 region: CASSPEASGRWNEQFF. The CDR3 DNA reads as TGTGCCAGCAGTCCCGAGGCTAGCGGGAGATGGAATGAGCAGTTCTTC. The rearrangement links TRBV28 to TRBJ2-1; 10 bases agree with TRBD2. The CDR3 extends over 16 amino acids. Germline CDR1 and CDR2: MDHEN and SYDVKM. Losses at the gene ends were 5 bases for V and 7 bases for J; bases not matched to a gene: 11. Complete variable domain (other parts from reference TRBV28 and TRBJ2-1): DVKVTQSSRYLVKRTGEKVFLECVQDMDHENMFWYRQDPGLGLRLIYFSYDVKMKEKGDIPEGYSVSREKKERFSLILESASTNQTSMYLCASSPEASGRWNEQFFGPGTRLTVL.